This record looks at one TCR beta chain sequence and its context. The sample belongs to a study of blood T cell repertoires in COVID-19. The trim removed 6 bases at V and 1 base at J, leaving 9 bases unmatched. The length of the CDR3 is 16 residues. Germline V gene data show CDR1 as LGHNT and CDR2 as FRNRAP. Here immunoSEQ multiplex PCR was the method, and the copy in TCRdb shows in-frame clones only, minus some. This sample has 63,000 or so clones; around nine tenths occur once, and the top ten carry approximately 1.5%. The sequence was obtained from a man aged 60-69 years with acute or convalescent COVID-19. Sequencing was done on a sample of peripheral blood. The chain combines TRBV12-5 with TRBJ1-3; 7 bases are a match to TRBD1. Here the CDR3 DNA reads TGTGCTAGTGGGTTGCGGGACAGTGGGTCTGGAAACACCATATATTTT. This encodes CASGLRDSGSGNTIYF.